This entry concerns a single TCR beta chain. The sample originates from a study of blood T cell repertoires in COVID-19. Study-level background: Specimens from acute and convalescent COVID-19 originated in the United States, Italy and Spain. Sample material is recorded as cDNA or gDNA derived from T cells, B-cell-depleted T cells, or PBMCs.

In the original analysis: Amplification with reference gene primers provided the estimates of nucleated cell counts. Sequencing was performed with immunoSEQ multiplex PCR; in TCRdb, only in-frame clones are kept and a portion is missing. That table furnishes V, J and clone size, whereas the DNA furnished D and trimming. In the table there are some 160,000 clones, around 83% of which are singletons. CDR3 length: 16 residues. V was cut by 5 bases and J by 3 bases, with 14 bases left in between. Germline assignment: CDR1 SGHTA and CDR2 FQGNSA. This receptor was taken from a woman in her 70s who had recovered from COVID-19. Sequences were obtained from peripheral blood. The chain links TRBV7-2 to TRBJ2-6; no firm D call. DNA of the CDR3: TGTGCCAGCAGCACCGCCGGCGGCGGTGGGGCCAACGTCCTGACTTTC. It encodes CASSTAGGGGANVLTF. The whole variable domain, filled in from reference TRBV7-2 and TRBJ2-6, reads GAGVSQSPSNKVTEKGKDVELRCDPISGHTALYWYRQSLGQGLEFLIYFQGNSAPDKSGLPSDRFSAERTGGSVSTLTIQRTQQEDSAVYLCASSTAGGGGANVLTFGAGSRLTVL.